The present T cell receptor (beta chain) was sequenced within a study of blood T cell repertoires in COVID-19. Study background: Samples of COVID-19 (acute and convalescent) were obtained from the United States, Italy and Spain. The cDNA or gDNA used as material had been derived from T cells, B-cell-depleted T cells, or PBMCs.

How the authors handled the data: Amplification with reference gene primers provided the estimates of nucleated cell counts. TCRdb's table, derived via immunoSEQ multiplex PCR, lists solely in-frame clones and lacks some. The DNA was the basis for D and trimming; V, J and clone size are from that table. The profile shows approximately 200,000 clones, over 75% of them singletons. Input material: peripheral blood. The source is a woman aged 50 to 60 with acute or convalescent COVID-19.

CDR3 sequence (DNA): TGTGCCAGCAGTTCATACCGGGGGAAATTGTCTGGCTACACCTTC. This codes for CASSSYRGKLSGYTF. The chain links TRBV28 to TRBJ1-2; a possible D gene is TRBD1 (5 bases). Looked up from germline, CDR1 is MDHEN and CDR2 is SYDVKM. This CDR3 spans 15 amino acids. Trimming took 4 bases from V and 7 from J, leaving 19 bases between them.